The sequence of this T cell receptor (beta chain) was determined in a study of control samples from healthy donors and cancer patients. Per germline, CDR1 MDHEN and CDR2 SYDVKM. The CDR3 is made up of 18 amino acids. Between the trimmed V and J ends, which lost 4 bases and 3 bases, there was a span of 21 bases. Data came from immunoSEQ multiplex PCR; TCRdb stores just in-frame clones and leaves some out. The repertoire holds 100,000 or so clones, with roughly 80% as singletons. The sequencing input was blood. This sequence was found in a woman between 45 and 65 years old in good health. The chain joins TRBV28 to TRBJ2-2; D is possibly TRBD2 (6 bases). In DNA, the CDR3 is TGTGCCAGCAGTTCGCCGGGACTTCACACTGAGGACACCGGGGAGCTGTTTTTT. Translating it yields CASSSPGLHTEDTGELFF.